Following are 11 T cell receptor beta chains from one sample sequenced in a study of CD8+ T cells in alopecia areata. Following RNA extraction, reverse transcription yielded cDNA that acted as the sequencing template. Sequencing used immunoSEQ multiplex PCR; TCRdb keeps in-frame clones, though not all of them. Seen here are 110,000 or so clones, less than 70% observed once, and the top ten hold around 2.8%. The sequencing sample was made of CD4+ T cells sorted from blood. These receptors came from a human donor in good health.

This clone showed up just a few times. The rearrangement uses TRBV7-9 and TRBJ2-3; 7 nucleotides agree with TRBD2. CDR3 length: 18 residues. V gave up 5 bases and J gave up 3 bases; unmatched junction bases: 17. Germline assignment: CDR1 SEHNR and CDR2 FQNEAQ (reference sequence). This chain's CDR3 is CASSRSRETGGVTDTQYF. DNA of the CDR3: TGTGCCAGCAGCCGCAGTCGGGAGACGGGGGGAGTGACAGATACGCAGTATTTT.

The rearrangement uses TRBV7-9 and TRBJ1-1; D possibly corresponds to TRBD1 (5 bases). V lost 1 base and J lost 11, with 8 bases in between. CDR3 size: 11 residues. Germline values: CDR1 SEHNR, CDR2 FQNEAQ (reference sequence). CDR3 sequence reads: CASSLVGAAFF. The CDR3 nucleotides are TGTGCCAGCAGCTTAGTTGGGGCGGCTTTCTTT.

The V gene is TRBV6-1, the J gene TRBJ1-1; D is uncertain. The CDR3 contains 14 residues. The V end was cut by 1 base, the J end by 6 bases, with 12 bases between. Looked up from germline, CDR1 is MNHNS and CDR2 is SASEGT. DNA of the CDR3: TGTGCCAGCAGTGAAGGGGTTATGGTGGCTGAAGCTTTCTTT. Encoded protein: CASSEGVMVAEAFF.

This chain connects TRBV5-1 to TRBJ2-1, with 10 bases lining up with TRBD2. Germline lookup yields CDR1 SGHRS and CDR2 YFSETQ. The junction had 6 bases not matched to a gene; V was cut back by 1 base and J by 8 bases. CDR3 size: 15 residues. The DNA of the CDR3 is TGCGCCAGCAGCTTGCAAGCGGGGGGGCCACATGAGCAGTTCTTC. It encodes CASSLQAGGPHEQFF.

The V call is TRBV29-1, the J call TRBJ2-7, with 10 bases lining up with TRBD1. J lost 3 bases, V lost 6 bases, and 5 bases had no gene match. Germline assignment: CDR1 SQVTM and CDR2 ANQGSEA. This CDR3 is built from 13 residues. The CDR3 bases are TGCAGCGTGGAACGGACAGGGGGCTACGAGCAGTACTTC. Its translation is CSVERTGGYEQYF.

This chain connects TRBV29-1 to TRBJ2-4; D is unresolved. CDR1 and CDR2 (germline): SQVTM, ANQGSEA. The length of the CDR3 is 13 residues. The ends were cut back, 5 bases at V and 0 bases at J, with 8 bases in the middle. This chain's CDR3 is CSVRDGAKNIQYF. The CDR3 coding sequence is TGCAGCGTTCGCGACGGAGCCAAAAACATTCAGTACTTC.

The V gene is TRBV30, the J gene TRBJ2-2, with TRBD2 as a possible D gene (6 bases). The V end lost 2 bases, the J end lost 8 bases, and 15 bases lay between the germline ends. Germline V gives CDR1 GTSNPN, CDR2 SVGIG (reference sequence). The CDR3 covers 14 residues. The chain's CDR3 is CAWSPRGLRGELFF. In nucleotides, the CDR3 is TGTGCCTGGAGTCCGCGGGGCTTAAGGGGGGAGCTGTTTTTT.

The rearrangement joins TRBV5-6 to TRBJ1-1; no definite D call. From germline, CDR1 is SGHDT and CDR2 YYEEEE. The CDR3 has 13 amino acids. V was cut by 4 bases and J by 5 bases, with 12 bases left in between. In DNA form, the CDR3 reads TGTGCCAGCAGCCTATCTGGACCGACTGAAGCTTTCTTT. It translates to CASSLSGPTEAFF.

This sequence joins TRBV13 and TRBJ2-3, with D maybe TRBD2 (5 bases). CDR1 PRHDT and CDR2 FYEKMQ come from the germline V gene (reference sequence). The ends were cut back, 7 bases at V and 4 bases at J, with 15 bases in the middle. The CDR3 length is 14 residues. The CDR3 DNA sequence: TGTGCCAGCACCCCCCGCGGGTTCGCAGATACGCAGTATTTT. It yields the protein CASTPRGFADTQYF.

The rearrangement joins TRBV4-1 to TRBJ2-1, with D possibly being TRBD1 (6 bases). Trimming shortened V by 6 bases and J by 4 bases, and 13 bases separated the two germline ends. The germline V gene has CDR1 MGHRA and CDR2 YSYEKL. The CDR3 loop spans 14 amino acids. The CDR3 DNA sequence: TGCGCCAGCAGGGACCCTACAGGGTACAATGAGCAGTTCTTC. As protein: CASRDPTGYNEQFF.

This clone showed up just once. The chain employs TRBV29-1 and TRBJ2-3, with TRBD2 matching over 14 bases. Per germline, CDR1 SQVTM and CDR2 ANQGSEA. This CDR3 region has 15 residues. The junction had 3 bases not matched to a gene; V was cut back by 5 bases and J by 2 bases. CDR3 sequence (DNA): TGCAGCGTTCGGACTAGCGGGGGGCCCACAGATACGCAGTATTTT. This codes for CSVRTSGGPTDTQYF.